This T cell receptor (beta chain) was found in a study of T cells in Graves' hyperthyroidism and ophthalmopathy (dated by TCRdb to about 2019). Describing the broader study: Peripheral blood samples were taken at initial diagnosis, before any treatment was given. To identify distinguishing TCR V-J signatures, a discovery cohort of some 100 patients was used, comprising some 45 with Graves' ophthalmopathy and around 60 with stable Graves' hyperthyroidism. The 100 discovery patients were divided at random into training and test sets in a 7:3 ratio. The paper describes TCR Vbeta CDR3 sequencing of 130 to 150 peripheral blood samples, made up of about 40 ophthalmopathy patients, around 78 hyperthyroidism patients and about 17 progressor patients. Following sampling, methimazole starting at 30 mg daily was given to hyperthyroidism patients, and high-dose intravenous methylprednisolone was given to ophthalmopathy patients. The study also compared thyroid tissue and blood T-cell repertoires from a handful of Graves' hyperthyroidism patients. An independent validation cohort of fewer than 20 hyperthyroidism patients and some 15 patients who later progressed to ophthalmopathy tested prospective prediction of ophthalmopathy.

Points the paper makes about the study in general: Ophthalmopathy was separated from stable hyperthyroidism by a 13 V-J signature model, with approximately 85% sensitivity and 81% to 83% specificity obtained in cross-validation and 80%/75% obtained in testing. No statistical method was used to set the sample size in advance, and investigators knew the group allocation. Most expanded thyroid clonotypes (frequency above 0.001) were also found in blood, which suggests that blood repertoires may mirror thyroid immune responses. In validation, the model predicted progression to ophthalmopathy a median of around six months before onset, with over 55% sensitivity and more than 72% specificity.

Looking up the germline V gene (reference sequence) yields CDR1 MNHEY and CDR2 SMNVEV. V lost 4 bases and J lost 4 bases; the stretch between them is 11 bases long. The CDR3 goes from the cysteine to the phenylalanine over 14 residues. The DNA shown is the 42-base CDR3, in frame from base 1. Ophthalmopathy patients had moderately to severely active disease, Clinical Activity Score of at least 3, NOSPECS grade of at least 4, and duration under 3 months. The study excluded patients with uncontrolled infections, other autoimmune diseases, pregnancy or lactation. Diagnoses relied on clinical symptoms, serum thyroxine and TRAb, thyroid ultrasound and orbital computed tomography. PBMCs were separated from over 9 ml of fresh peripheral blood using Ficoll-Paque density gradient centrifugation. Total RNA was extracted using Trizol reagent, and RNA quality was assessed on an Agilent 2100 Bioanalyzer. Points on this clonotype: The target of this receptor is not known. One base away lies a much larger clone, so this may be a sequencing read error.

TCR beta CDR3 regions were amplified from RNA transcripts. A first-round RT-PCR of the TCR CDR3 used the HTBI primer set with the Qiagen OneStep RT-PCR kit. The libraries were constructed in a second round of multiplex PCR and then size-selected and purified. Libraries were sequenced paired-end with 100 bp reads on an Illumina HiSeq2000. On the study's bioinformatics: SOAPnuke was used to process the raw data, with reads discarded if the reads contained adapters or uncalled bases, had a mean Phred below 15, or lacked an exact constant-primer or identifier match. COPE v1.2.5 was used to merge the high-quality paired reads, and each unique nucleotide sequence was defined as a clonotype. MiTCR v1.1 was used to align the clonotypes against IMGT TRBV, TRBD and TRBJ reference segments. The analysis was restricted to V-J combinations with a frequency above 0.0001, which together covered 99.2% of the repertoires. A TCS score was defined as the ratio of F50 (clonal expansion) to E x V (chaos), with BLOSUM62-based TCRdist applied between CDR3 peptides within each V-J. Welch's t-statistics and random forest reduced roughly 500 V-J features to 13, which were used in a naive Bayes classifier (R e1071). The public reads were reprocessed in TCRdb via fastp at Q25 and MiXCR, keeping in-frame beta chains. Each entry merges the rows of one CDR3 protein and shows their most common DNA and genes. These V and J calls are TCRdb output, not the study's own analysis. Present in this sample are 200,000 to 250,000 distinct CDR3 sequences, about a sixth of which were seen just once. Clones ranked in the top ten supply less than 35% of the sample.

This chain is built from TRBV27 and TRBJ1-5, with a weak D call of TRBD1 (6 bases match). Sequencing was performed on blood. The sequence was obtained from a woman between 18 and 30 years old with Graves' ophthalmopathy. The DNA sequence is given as TGTGCCAGCAGTTCATTGGGGGCAAATCAGCCCCAGCATTTT. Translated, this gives CASSSLGANQPQHF.